Shown below are 7 T cell receptor beta chains from a single sample sequenced in a study of T cell responses to AZD1222 COVID-19 vaccine. Profiling relied on immunoSEQ multiplex PCR, and the TCRdb table lists in-frame clones only, not all of them. The sample lists about 180,000 clones, around 90% occurring once. This sample comprised peripheral blood, obtained 28 days after the second AZD1222 dose. Receptor source: an adult who received the AZD1222 COVID-19 vaccine.

The V call is TRBV7-2, the J call TRBJ2-2, with D possibly TRBD1 on 6 matching bases. The CDR3 runs to 18 residues. Germline CDR1 SGHTA, CDR2 FQGNSA. V was shortened by 5 bases and J by 1 base, with 20 bases between the two germline ends. CDR3 in DNA: TGTGCCAGCAGCCGCGGTCGTGGACAGACCCTGAACACCGGGGAGCTGTTTTTT. The encoded protein is CASSRGRGQTLNTGELFF. Full variable domain (remainder filled in from reference TRBV7-2 and TRBJ2-2): GAGVSQSPSNKVTEKGKDVELRCDPISGHTALYWYRQSLGQGLEFLIYFQGNSAPDKSGLPSDRFSAERTGGSVSTLTIQRTQQEDSAVYLCASSRGRGQTLNTGELFFGEGSRLTVL.

V and J are TRBV28 and TRBJ2-3, with TRBD1 identical over 8 bases. There are 15 residues in the CDR3. Germline V gene data show CDR1 as MDHEN and CDR2 as SYDVKM. With 6 bases clipped from V and 0 bases from J, the junction kept 5 bases outside the gene matches. CDR3 nucleotide sequence: TGTGCCAGCAGATCCGACAGGGGCAGCACAGATACGCAGTATTTT. Residues: CASRSDRGSTDTQYF.

The CDR3 loop reads CASSFRTGRRNTEAFF. The CDR3 region has the DNA TGTGCCAGCAGTTTTAGGACAGGCCGGAGAAACACTGAAGCTTTCTTT. This chain connects TRBV28 to TRBJ1-1; TRBD1 aligns across 7 bases. The V and J ends lost 3 bases and 2 bases, in that order; junction bases with no gene match: 9. CDR3 length equals 16 residues. Germline CDR1 is MDHEN and CDR2 is SYDVKM. Full variable domain (missing parts from reference TRBV28 and TRBJ1-1): DVKVTQSSRYLVKRTGEKVFLECVQDMDHENMFWYRQDPGLGLRLIYFSYDVKMKEKGDIPEGYSVSREKKERFSLILESASTNQTSMYLCASSFRTGRRNTEAFFGQGTRLTVV.

V is TRBV4-3 and J is TRBJ1-5; no definite D call. With 0 bases removed from V and 15 bases from J, the gap between germline ends came to 18 bases. The germline CDR1 and CDR2 sequences are LGHNA and YSLEER. The CDR3 is 14 residues long. The CDR3 loop reads CASSQDLGGRLRHF. The CDR3, as DNA: TGCGCCAGCAGCCAAGATCTCGGCGGCAGGCTGAGGCATTTT.

The chain joins TRBV9 to TRBJ2-7; perhaps TRBD1 as D (6 bases). Trimming left V 0 bases short and J 5 bases short, with 12 bases between. The CDR3 is 14 residues long. Germline-derived CDR1 and CDR2 are SGDLS and YYNGEE. The CDR3 spells CASSVATSGDEQYF. The CDR3 DNA reads TGTGCCAGCAGCGTAGCCACCTCAGGGGACGAGCAGTACTTC. The whole variable domain, remainder taken from reference TRBV9 and TRBJ2-7, is DSGVTQTPKHLITATGQRVTLRCSPRSGDLSVYWYQQSLDQGLQFLIQYYNGEERAKGNILERFSAQQFPDLHSELNLSSLELGDSALYFCASSVATSGDEQYFGPGTRLTVT.

The rearrangement uses TRBV12-3 or TRBV12-4 and TRBJ2-3; D gene ambiguous. V was cut by 5 bases and J by 5 bases, with 8 bases left in between. This CDR3 is built from 12 residues. The CDR3 DNA is TGTGCCAGCAGTACCCTAGGAGATACGCAGTATTTT. This codes for CASSTLGDTQYF.

In this sample, this clone turned up a few times. The genes are TRBV9 and TRBJ2-3; D gene ambiguous. Germline values: CDR1 SGDLS, CDR2 YYNGEE. V was clipped by 1 base and J by 4 bases, with 7 bases between them. CDR3 length: 13 amino acids. The CDR3 reads CASSVLGPDTQYF. In DNA form, the CDR3 reads TGTGCCAGCAGCGTATTGGGTCCAGATACGCAGTATTTT.